This TCR beta chain was found in a study of blood T cell repertoires in COVID-19. Libraries were prepared by immunoSEQ multiplex PCR; TCRdb keeps only in-frame clonotypes and omits some of them. The sample holds about 410,000 clones, 89% seen once. Germline V CDR1 and CDR2: SNHLY, FYNNEI. V was shortened by 7 bases and J by 3 bases, with 12 bases between the two germline ends. The CDR3 has 13 residues. Seattle's enrolled individuals joined amid active infection and were then monitored longitudinally. Input material: peripheral blood. The V and J genes are TRBV2 and TRBJ1-1; D remains ambiguous. The TCR sequence derives from a woman aged 40 to 50 with COVID-19, enrolled during active disease. The CDR3 DNA is TGTGCCAGCATTTCCGAGGTGGACACTGAAGCTTTCTTT. It is translated as CASISEVDTEAFF.